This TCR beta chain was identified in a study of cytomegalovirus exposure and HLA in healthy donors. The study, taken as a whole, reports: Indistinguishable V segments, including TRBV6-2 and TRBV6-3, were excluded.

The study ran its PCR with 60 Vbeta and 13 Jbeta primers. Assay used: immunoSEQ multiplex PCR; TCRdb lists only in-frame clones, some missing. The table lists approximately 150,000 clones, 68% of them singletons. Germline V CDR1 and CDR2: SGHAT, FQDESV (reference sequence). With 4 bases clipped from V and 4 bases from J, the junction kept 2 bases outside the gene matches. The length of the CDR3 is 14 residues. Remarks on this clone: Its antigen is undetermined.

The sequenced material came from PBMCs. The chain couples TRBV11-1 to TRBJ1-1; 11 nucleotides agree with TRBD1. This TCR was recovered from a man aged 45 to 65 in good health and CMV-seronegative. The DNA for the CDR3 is TGTGCCAGCAGCTCCGGGACAGGGGGCACTGAAGCTTTCTTT. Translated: CASSSGTGGTEAFF.